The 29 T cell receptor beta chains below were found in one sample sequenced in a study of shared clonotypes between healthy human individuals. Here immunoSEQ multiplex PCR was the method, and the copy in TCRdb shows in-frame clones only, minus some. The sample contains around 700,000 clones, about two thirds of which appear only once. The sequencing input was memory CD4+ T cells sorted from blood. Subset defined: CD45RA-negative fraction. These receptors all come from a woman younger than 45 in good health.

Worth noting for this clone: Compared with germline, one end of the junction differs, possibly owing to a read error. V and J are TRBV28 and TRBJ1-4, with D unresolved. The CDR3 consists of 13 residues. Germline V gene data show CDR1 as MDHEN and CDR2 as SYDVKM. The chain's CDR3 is CASRFAGYEKLFF. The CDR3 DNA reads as TGTGCCAGCCGTTTCGCCGGATATGAAAAACTGTTTTTT.

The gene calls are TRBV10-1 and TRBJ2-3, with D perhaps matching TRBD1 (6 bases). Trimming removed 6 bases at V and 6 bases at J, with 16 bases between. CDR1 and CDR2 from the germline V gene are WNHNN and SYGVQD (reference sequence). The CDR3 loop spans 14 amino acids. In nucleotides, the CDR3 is TGCGCCAGCAGCAGGACCGGGACACCCGATACGCAGTATTTT. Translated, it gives CASSRTGTPDTQYF.

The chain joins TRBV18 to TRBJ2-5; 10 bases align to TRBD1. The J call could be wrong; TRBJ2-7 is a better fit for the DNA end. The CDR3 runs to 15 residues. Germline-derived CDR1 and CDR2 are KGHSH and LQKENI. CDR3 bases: TGTGCCAGCTCACGTTCCGGGACAGGGGAGGCCGAGCAGTACTTC. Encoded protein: CASSRSGTGEAEQYF.

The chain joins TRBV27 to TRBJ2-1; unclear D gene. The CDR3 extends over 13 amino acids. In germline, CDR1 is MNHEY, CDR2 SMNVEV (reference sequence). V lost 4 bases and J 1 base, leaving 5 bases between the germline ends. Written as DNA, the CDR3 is TGTGCCAGCAGTTCTAGGTCCTACAATGAGCAGTTCTTC. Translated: CASSSRSYNEQFF.

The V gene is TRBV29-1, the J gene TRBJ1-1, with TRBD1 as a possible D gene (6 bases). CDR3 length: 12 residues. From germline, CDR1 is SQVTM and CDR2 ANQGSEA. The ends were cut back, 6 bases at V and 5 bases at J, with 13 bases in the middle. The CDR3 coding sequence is TGCAGCGTGGCAGGGGACGTGACTGAAGCTTTCTTT. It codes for CSVAGDVTEAFF.

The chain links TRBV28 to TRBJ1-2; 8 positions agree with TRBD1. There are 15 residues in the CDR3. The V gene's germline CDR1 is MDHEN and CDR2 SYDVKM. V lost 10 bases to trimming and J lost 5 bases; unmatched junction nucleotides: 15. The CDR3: CAIDRGVPRQYGYTF. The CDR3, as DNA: TGTGCCATCGACAGGGGTGTCCCTCGGCAATATGGCTACACCTTC.

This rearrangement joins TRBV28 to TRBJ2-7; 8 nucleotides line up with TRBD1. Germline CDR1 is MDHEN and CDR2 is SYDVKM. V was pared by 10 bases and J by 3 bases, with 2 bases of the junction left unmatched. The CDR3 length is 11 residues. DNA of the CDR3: TGTGCCACAGGGGGCCTCTACGAGCAGTACTTC. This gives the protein CATGGLYEQYF.

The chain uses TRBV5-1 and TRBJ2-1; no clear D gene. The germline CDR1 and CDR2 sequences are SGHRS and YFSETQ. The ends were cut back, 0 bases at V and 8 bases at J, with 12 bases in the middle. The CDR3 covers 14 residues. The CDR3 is CASSLVSNSDEQFF. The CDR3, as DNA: TGCGCCAGCAGCTTGGTCTCCAATTCCGATGAGCAGTTCTTC.

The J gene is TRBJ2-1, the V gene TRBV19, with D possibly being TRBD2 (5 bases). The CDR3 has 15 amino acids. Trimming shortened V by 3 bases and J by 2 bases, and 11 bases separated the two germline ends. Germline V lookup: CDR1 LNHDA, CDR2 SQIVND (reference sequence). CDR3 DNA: TGTGCCAGTAGTATCCGCGGGCCAACCTACAATGAGCAGTTCTTC. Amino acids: CASSIRGPTYNEQFF.

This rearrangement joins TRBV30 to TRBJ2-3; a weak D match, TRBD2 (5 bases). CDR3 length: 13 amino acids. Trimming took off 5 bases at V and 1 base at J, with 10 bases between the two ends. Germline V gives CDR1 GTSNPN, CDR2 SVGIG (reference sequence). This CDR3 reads CAWASGGTDTQYF. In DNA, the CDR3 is TGTGCCTGGGCCAGCGGAGGCACAGATACGCAGTATTTT.

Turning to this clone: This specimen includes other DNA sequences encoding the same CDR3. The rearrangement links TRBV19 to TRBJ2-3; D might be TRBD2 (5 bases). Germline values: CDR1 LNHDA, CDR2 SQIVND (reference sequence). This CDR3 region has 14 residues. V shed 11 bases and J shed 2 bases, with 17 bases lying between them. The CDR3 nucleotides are TGTGCCTCGAGGCCGAGCGGTTCCACAGATACGCAGTATTTT. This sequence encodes CASRPSGSTDTQYF.

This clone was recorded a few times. The CDR3 region has the DNA TGTGCCAGCAGTCCCAGGGAATCCGGAAACACCATATATTTT. Its translation: CASSPRESGNTIYF. The genes are TRBV2 and TRBJ1-3, with D possibly TRBD1 on 5 matching bases. The CDR3 has 14 residues. Trimming took 5 bases from V and 4 from J, leaving 12 bases between them. Germline assignment: CDR1 SNHLY and CDR2 FYNNEI.

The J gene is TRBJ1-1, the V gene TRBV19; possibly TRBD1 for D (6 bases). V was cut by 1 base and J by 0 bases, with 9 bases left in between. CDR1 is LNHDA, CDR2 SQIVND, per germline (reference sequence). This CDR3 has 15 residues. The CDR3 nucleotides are TGTGCCAGTAGTATAGCAACAGGGATGAACACTGAAGCTTTCTTT. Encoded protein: CASSIATGMNTEAFF.

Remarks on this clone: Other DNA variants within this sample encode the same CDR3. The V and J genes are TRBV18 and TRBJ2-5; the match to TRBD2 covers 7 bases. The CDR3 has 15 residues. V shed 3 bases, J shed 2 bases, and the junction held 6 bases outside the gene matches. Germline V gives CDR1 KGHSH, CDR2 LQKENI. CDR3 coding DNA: TGTGCCAGCTCACCCTCTCCTAGCGGTCAAGAGACCCAGTACTTC. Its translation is CASSPSPSGQETQYF.

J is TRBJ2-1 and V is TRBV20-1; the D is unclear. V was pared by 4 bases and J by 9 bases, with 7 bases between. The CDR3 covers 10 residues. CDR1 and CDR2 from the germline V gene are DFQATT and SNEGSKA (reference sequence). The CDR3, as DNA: TGCAGTGCTATCCAGATTGAGCAGTTCTTC. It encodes CSAIQIEQFF.

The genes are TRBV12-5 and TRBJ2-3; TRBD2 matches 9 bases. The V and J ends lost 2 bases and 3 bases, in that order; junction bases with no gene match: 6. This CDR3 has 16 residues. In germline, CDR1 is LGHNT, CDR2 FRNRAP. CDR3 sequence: CASGLSSSGTTDTQYF. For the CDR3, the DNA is TGTGCTAGTGGTTTGTCGTCTAGCGGGACGACAGATACGCAGTATTTT.

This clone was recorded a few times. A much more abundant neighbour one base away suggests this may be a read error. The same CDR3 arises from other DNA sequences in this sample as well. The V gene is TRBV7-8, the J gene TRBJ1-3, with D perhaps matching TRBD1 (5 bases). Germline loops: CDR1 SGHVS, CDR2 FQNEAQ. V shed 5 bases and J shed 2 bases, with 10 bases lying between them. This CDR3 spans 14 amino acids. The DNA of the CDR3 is TGTGCCAGCAGCCCCCAGGGAGCTGGAAACACCATATATTTT. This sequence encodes CASSPQGAGNTIYF.

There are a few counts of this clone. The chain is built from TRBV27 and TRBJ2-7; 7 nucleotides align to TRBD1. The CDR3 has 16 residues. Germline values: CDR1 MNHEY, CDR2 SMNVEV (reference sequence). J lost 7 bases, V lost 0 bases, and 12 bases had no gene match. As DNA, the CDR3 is TGTGCCAGCAGTTTATCGGGGTTCACAGGGGTTCGGGAGCAGTACTTC. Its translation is CASSLSGFTGVREQYF.

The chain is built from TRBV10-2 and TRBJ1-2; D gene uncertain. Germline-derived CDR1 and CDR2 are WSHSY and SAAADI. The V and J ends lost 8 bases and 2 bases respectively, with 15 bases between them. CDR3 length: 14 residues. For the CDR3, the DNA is TGCGCCAGCCGGGAAACAGCCCAAAACTATGGCTACACCTTC. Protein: CASRETAQNYGYTF.

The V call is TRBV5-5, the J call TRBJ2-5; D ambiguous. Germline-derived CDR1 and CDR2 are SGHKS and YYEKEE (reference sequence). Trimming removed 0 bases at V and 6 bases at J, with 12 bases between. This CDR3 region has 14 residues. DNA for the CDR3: TGTGCCAGCAGCTTGGAGCCAGATCGCCAGACCCAGTACTTC. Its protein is CASSLEPDRQTQYF. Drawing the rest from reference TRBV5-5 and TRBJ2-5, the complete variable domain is DAGVTQSPTHLIKTRGQQVTLRCSPISGHKSVSWYQQVLGQGPQFIFQYYEKEERGRGNFPDRFSARQFPNYSSELNVNALLLGDSALYLCASSLEPDRQTQYFGPGTRLLVL.

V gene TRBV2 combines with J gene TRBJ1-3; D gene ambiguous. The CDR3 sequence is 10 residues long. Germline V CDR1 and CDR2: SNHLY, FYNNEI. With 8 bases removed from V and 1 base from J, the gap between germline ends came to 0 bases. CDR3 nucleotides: TGTGCCAGCTCTGGAAACACCATATATTTT. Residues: CASSGNTIYF. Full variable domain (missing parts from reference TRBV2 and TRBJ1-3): EPEVTQTPSHQVTQMGQEVILRCVPISNHLYFYWYRQILGQKVEFLVSFYNNEISEKSEIFDDQFSVERPDGSNFTLKIRSTKLEDSAMYFCASSGNTIYFGEGSWLTVV.

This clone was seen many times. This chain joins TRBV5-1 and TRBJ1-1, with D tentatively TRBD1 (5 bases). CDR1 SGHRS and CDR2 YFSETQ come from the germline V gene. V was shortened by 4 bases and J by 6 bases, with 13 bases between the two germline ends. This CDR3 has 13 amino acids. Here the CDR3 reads CASSEFRGAEAFF. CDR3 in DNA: TGCGCCAGCAGCGAGTTTAGGGGAGCTGAAGCTTTCTTT.

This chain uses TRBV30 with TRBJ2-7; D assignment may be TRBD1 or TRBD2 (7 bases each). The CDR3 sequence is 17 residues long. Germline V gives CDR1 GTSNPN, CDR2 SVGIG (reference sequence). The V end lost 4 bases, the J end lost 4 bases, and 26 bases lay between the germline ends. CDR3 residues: CAWTRSGGAGTLYEQYF. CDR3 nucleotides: TGTGCCTGGACTAGGTCAGGGGGAGCGGGGACACTGTACGAGCAGTACTTC.

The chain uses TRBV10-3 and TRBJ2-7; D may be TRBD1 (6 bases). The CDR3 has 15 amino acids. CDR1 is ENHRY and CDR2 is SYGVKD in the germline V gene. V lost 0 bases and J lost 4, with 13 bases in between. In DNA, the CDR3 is TGTGCCATCAGTGAGTCGGACCGAGGGGGTTACGAGCAGTACTTC. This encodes CAISESDRGGYEQYF.

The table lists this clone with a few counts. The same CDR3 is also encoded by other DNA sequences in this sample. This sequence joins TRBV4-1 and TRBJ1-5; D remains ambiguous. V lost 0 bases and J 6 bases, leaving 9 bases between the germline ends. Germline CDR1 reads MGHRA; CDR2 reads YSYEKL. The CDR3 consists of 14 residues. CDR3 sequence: CASSQDRLVQPQHF. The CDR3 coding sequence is TGCGCCAGCAGCCAAGATCGGTTGGTTCAGCCCCAGCATTTT.

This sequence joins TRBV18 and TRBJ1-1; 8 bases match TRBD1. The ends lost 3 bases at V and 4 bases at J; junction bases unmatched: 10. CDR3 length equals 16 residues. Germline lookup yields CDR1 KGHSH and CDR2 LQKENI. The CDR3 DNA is TGTGCCAGCTCACCGAGTCTGCAGGGGGCCGTCACTGAAGCTTTCTTT. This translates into CASSPSLQGAVTEAFF.

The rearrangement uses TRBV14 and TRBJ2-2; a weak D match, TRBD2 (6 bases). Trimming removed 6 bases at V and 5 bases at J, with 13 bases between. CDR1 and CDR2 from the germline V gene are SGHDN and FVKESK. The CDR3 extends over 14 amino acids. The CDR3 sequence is CASSLLSGTGELFF. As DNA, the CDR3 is TGTGCCAGCAGTCTTCTAAGCGGGACCGGGGAGCTGTTTTTT.

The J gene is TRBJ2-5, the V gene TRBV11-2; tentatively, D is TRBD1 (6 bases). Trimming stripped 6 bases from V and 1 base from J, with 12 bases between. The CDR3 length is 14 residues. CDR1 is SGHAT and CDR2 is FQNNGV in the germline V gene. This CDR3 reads CASRDGTSQETQYF. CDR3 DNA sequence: TGTGCCAGCAGGGATGGGACAAGCCAAGAGACCCAGTACTTC.

CDR3 in amino acids: CASSDLGERQPQHF. The CDR3 nucleotides read TGTGCCAGCAGTGATCTCGGGGAAAGGCAGCCCCAGCATTTT. The genes are TRBV6-1 and TRBJ1-5; D unclear. V was cut by 3 bases and J by 7 bases, with 13 bases left in between. The CDR3 has 14 amino acids. Germline values: CDR1 MNHNS, CDR2 SASEGT.